These T cell receptor beta chains were read from a single sample in a study of graft-versus-host responses after intestinal transplantation. The method was immunoSEQ multiplex PCR; TCRdb's version includes in-frame clones alone and lacks a portion of them. This sample yields around 33,000 clones, of which around 95% are seen a single time; 0.75% to 0.95% belongs to the top ten. This sample comprised PBMCs, obtained 16 days after intestinal transplant. The source of these receptors is a human patient who received an intestinal transplant, so some T cells may come from the graft donor. Both conserved end residues are part of each CDR3. The D gene is left open where the match is weak. Part of the rows lack a size; the others show once, few, many or a class for expanded clones.

size	D	length	V	J	DNA	CDR3
NA	NA	15	TRBV7-2	TRBJ1-5	TGTGCCAGCAGCTTAGAACAGGGATACAATCAGCCCCAGCATTTT	CASSLEQGYNQPQHF
NA	TRBD2	16	TRBV11-2	TRBJ2-1	TGTGCCAGCAGCTCTCAAGCGGGGAGTCGCTACAATGAGCAGTTCTTC	CASSSQAGSRYNEQFF
NA	NA	19	TRBV19	TRBJ2-6	TGTGCCAGTAGTACCCCGTCCGGGACTCTTCTAACTGGGGCCAACGTCCTGACTTTC	CASSTPSGTLLTGANVLTF
NA	TRBD1	19	TRBV6-1	TRBJ1-5	TGTGCCAGCAGTGGGACAGGGGTAGTTGATTTTTCCCAAAATCAGCCCCAGCATTTT	CASSGTGVVDFSQNQPQHF
NA	TRBD1	15	TRBV19	TRBJ2-7	TGTGCCAGTAGTCCCTCCCGACAGGGGACCTACGAGCAGTACTTC	CASSPSRQGTYEQYF
NA	NA	14	TRBV27	TRBJ2-1	TGTGCCAGCAGTTCCCGGGACACCAACAATGAGCAGTTCTTC	CASSSRDTNNEQFF
NA	NA	13	TRBV14	TRBJ2-7	TGTGCCAGCAGCCAAGATCTGGGTGACGAGCAGTACTTC	CASSQDLGDEQYF
NA	TRBD1	14	TRBV7-8	TRBJ2-7	TGTGCCAGCAGCTCGGACAGGGGAGGTTACGAGCAGTACTTC	CASSSDRGGYEQYF
NA	TRBD1	13	TRBV29-1	TRBJ1-1	TGCAGCGTGTACAGGGGGCTGCACACTGAAGCTTTCTTT	CSVYRGLHTEAFF
NA	NA	13	TRBV5-1	TRBJ1-4	TGCGCCAGCAGCTTGGGTAGAGGAGAAAAACTGTTTTTT	CASSLGRGEKLFF
NA	NA	15	TRBV5-4	TRBJ2-1	TGTGCCAGCAGCTTGGTGGGGGGTGCCGGCAATGAGCAGTTCTTC	CASSLVGGAGNEQFF
NA	TRBD2	12	TRBV7-7	TRBJ2-5	TGTGCTAGCGGGCCGATACAAGAGACCCAGTACTTC	CASGPIQETQYF
NA	NA	13	TRBV25-1	TRBJ1-4	TGTGCCAGCACCCCAGGGAATGGGGAAAAACTGTTTTTT	CASTPGNGEKLFF
NA	NA	15	TRBV6-1	TRBJ1-6	TGTGCCAGCAGTGAAGCCCCTATATGGAATTCACCCCTCCACTTT	CASSEAPIWNSPLHF
NA	TRBD1	18	TRBV7-9	TRBJ2-5	TGTGCCAGCAGCTTTGTCAGGGACAGCTTGTGGCACCAAGAGACCCAGTACTTC	CASSFVRDSLWHQETQYF
NA	TRBD2	15	TRBV2	TRBJ2-1	TGTGCCAGCAGGGTAACTAGCGGGGCCTACAATGAGCAGTTCTTC	CASRVTSGAYNEQFF
NA	NA	14	TRBV27	TRBJ1-2	TGTGCCAGCAGTTTATCCCCAGGGGCAGTTGGCTACACCTTC	CASSLSPGAVGYTF
NA	NA	14	TRBV19	TRBJ1-5	TGTGCCTCTGGGCCCGGACAGCGCAATCAGCCCCAGCATTTT	CASGPGQRNQPQHF
NA	TRBD2	14	TRBV10-3	TRBJ2-1	TGTGCCATCAGTCTGGCTAGCGGCTACAATGAGCAGTTCTTC	CAISLASGYNEQFF
NA	NA	15	TRBV9	TRBJ2-3	TGTGCCAGCAGCACCCACGGGACTAGCACAGATACGCAGTATTTT	CASSTHGTSTDTQYF
NA	NA	14	TRBV6-1	TRBJ2-1	TGTGCCAGCAGTGCCCAGCGTCGGTACAATGAGCAGTTCTTC	CASSAQRRYNEQFF
NA	TRBD2	17	TRBV13	TRBJ2-1	TGTGCCAGCAGCCTACAAACCACCGGGACTAGCTACAATGAGCAGTTCTTC	CASSLQTTGTSYNEQFF
NA	NA	15	TRBV11-2	TRBJ1-5	TGTGCCAGCAGCTTAGGCGGGGGGACATATCAGCCCCAGCATTTT	CASSLGGGTYQPQHF
NA	NA	19	TRBV11-2	TRBJ2-1	TGTGCCAGCAGCTATCCTATCCGGGGGCTCGGTACTTCCTACAATGAGCAGTTCTTC	CASSYPIRGLGTSYNEQFF
NA	NA	14	TRBV7-9	TRBJ1-1	TGTGCCAGCCACGGCGGGGGAAGGAACACTGAAGCTTTCTTT	CASHGGGRNTEAFF
NA	NA	18	TRBV5-5	TRBJ1-2	TGTGCCAGCAGCACACACCCTACCTCCGGGACACCCATCTATGGCTACACCTTC	CASSTHPTSGTPIYGYTF
NA	NA	15	TRBV15	TRBJ2-1	TGTGCCACCAGCAGAGATAGCGGTGGGCTCAATGAGCAGTTCTTC	CATSRDSGGLNEQFF
NA	TRBD2	15	TRBV28	TRBJ2-7	TGTGCCAGCAGTTTCGCCAGCGGGAGGGCCGGCGAGCAGTACTTC	CASSFASGRAGEQYF
NA	TRBD1	17	TRBV5-7	TRBJ2-5	TGTGCCAGCAGTTTCACCGGGACAGCGAAGGAAGAAGAGACCCAGTACTTC	CASSFTGTAKEEETQYF
NA	NA	17	TRBV6-1	TRBJ2-1	TGTGCCAGCAGTGAGGGGGGTACCGGGAGTTTAGGCAATGAGCAGTTCTTC	CASSEGGTGSLGNEQFF
once	NA	14	TRBV7-2	TRBJ2-1	TGTGCCAGCAGCTTATTCGGGCTCGACACTGAGCAGTTCTTC	CASSLFGLDTEQFF
NA	NA	15	TRBV9	TRBJ1-5	TGTGCCAGCAGCGTAGGAGGGAATAGCAATCAGCCCCAGCATTTT	CASSVGGNSNQPQHF
NA	NA	14	TRBV11-2	TRBJ2-3	TGTGCCAGCAGCTTAGGCCTTTTTACAGATACGCAGTATTTT	CASSLGLFTDTQYF
NA	TRBD2	17	TRBV27	TRBJ2-1	TGTGCCAGCAGTTCCCTCCTAGCGGGACCGAGCTACAATGAGCAGTTCTTC	CASSSLLAGPSYNEQFF
NA	NA	16	TRBV9	TRBJ2-1	TGTGCCAGCAGCGCCCCGGGGGACTCGGCGGGTAATGAGCAGTTCTTC	CASSAPGDSAGNEQFF
NA	NA	16	TRBV7-9	TRBJ1-2	TGCGCCAGCAGCTTAGCGCGGTTAGATAATAACTATGGCTACACCTTC	CASSLARLDNNYGYTF
once	NA	14	TRBV10-3	TRBJ1-5	TGTGCCATCAGTGATGGTAAGGTCAATCAGCCCCAGCATTTT	CAISDGKVNQPQHF
once	NA	14	TRBV11-3	TRBJ2-7	TGTGCCAGCAGCACTCGGGACAATCCCTACGAGCAGTACTTC	CASSTRDNPYEQYF
NA	TRBD1	17	TRBV11-2	TRBJ2-1	TGTGCCAGCAGCTTAGATCGGACAGGACCCGCCGGGAATGAGCAGTTCTTC	CASSLDRTGPAGNEQFF